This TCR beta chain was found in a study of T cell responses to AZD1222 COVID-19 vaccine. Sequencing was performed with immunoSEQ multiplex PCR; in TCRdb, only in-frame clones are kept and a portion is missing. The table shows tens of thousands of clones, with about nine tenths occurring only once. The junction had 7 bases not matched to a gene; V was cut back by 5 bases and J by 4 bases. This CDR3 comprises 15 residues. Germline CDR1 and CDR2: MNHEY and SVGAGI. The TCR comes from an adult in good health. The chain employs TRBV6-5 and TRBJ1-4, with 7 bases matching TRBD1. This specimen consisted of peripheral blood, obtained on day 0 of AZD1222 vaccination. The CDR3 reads CASSLQTGFNEKLFF. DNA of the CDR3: TGTGCCAGCAGTCTTCAGACAGGGTTTAATGAAAAACTGTTTTTT.